This entry lists 9 T cell receptor beta chains sequenced from one sample in a study of shared clonotypes between healthy human individuals. The table came from immunoSEQ multiplex PCR; TCRdb's copy has only in-frame clones and leaves some out. The sample records millions of clones, approximately 92% being singletons. Sequencing used naive CD4+ T cells sorted from blood. The subset denotes: CD45RA+ positively selected. The receptors come from a man aged 18 to 29 in good health.

This chain links TRBV2 with TRBJ2-3; no firm D call. The germline V gene has CDR1 SNHLY and CDR2 FYNNEI. CDR3 length equals 12 residues. V lost 7 bases, J lost 2 bases, and 7 bases lay in between. The CDR3 nucleotides read TGTGCCAGCACGCCCGACACAGATACGCAGTATTTT. Protein product: CASTPDTDTQYF.

The chain links TRBV5-1 to TRBJ2-5; perhaps TRBD2 as D (7 bases). The V and J ends lost 5 bases and 2 bases respectively, with 19 bases between them. Germline values: CDR1 SGHRS, CDR2 YFSETQ. CDR3 size: 16 residues. CDR3 loop: CASRSGGWVEQETQYF. CDR3 DNA: TGCGCCAGCAGGTCGGGGGGCTGGGTTGAGCAAGAGACCCAGTACTTC.

For this clone: An end of the junction does not agree with germline; a read error may underlie this. V and J are TRBV6-1 and TRBJ1-4; D remains unclear. CDR1 and CDR2 (germline): MNHNS, SASEGT. The CDR3 has 16 residues. CDR3 residues: CASREGPTTTNEKLFF. The DNA of the CDR3 is TGTGCCAGCAGGGAAGGACCGACAACAACTAATGAAAAACTGTTTTTT.

CDR3 sequence (DNA): TGTGCCAGCAGCCCAGGGGAACAAAGCGGCCATTCACCCCTCCACTTT. Translating it yields CASSPGEQSGHSPLHF. This chain links TRBV7-9 with TRBJ1-6, with a possible D match to TRBD1 (6 bases). Germline CDR1 SEHNR, CDR2 FQNEAQ (reference sequence). CDR3 size: 16 residues. Trimming took 5 bases from V and 8 from J, leaving 19 bases between them.

J is TRBJ2-5 and V is TRBV5-1, with 7 bases aligning to TRBD1. Germline V lookup: CDR1 SGHRS, CDR2 YFSETQ. This CDR3 spans 17 amino acids. V gave up 3 bases and J gave up 1 base; unmatched junction bases: 12. The CDR3 sequence: CASSSSHRQGSQETQYF. The CDR3 region has the DNA TGCGCCAGCAGCTCCTCACACCGACAGGGCTCCCAAGAGACCCAGTACTTC.

V and J are TRBV10-1 and TRBJ2-7, with 9 bases identical to TRBD1. CDR3 length equals 14 residues. Germline V gene data show CDR1 as WNHNN and CDR2 as SYGVQD (reference sequence). V lost 4 bases to trimming and J lost 1 base; unmatched junction nucleotides: 2. The CDR3 DNA reads as TGCGCCAGCAGTGCGGGACAGGGTTCCTACGAGCAGTACTTC. As protein: CASSAGQGSYEQYF.

The rearrangement links TRBV7-8 to TRBJ1-2; D is uncertain. In germline, CDR1 is SGHVS, CDR2 FQNEAQ. CDR3 length: 14 amino acids. Trimming pared 1 base from V and 7 bases from J, leaving 13 bases between. The DNA for the CDR3 is TGTGCCAGCAGCTTAGGGGTTGCGGGTGGTGGCTACACCTTC. Protein sequence: CASSLGVAGGGYTF.

V and J are TRBV4-1 and TRBJ1-2, with TRBD1 matching 8 bases. The CDR3 spans 15 residues. The germline gives CDR1 MGHRA, CDR2 YSYEKL. The trim removed 4 bases at V and 3 bases at J, leaving 7 bases unmatched. This CDR3 is CASSLTDRGDYGYTF. The CDR3 region has the DNA TGCGCCAGCAGCCTCACCGACAGGGGCGACTATGGCTACACCTTC.

In the case of this clone: This specimen includes other DNA sequences encoding the same CDR3. The chain couples TRBV7-2 to TRBJ2-1, with 9 positions matching TRBD1. Germline loops: CDR1 SGHTA, CDR2 FQGNSA. J lost 4 bases, V lost 1 base, and 2 bases had no gene match. The CDR3 consists of 15 residues. CDR3 sequence: CASSLDRGPYNEQFF. In DNA, the CDR3 is TGTGCCAGCAGCTTAGACAGGGGGCCATACAATGAGCAGTTCTTC.